The 14 T cell receptor beta chains in this list originate from one sample, sequenced in a study of blood T cell repertoires in COVID-19. The data were produced by immunoSEQ multiplex PCR, yet TCRdb's version contains in-frame clones alone and is incomplete. The table has about 300,000 clones, around nine tenths seen once. The sequencing input was peripheral blood. The receptors originated from a woman aged 25 to 39 with COVID-19, enrolled during active disease.

This chain joins TRBV6-2 or TRBV6-3 and TRBJ1-5, with TRBD1 as a possible D gene (6 bases). Per germline, CDR1 MNHEY and CDR2 SVGEGT. There are 19 residues in the CDR3. V was pared by 2 bases and J by 4 bases, with 24 bases between. The CDR3 DNA is TGTGCCAGCAGTTACGAGTCCTCGGTGTTTTTCGGACAGAATCAGCCCCAGCATTTT. It specifies CASSYESSVFFGQNQPQHF.

The V and J genes are TRBV5-4 and TRBJ2-1; D remains unclear. V was trimmed by 4 bases and J by 4 bases, leaving 9 bases between them. Germline CDR1 reads SGHNT; CDR2 reads YYREEE (reference sequence). The CDR3 totals 13 residues. Written as DNA, the CDR3 is TGTGCCAGCAGCCCGCCGCAGTACAATGAGCAGTTCTTC. Amino acid sequence: CASSPPQYNEQFF.

V and J are TRBV9 and TRBJ2-1, with D maybe TRBD2 (6 bases). Looked up from germline, CDR1 is SGDLS and CDR2 is YYNGEE. Deletions cut 3 bases from V and 2 bases from J, with 15 bases between. This CDR3 spans 16 amino acids. The CDR3 loop reads CASSGHARGTYNEQFF. The CDR3 nucleotides are TGTGCCAGCAGCGGCCACGCACGGGGGACCTACAATGAGCAGTTCTTC.

The chain uses TRBV19 and TRBJ2-3, with 7 bases lining up with TRBD2. Trimming at V came to 7 bases and at J to 2 bases, leaving 3 bases not matched to a gene. CDR1 and CDR2 from the germline V gene are LNHDA and SQIVND (reference sequence). The CDR3 is 13 residues long. The CDR3 DNA sequence: TGTGCCAGTATGGCGGGGGTCACAGATACGCAGTATTTT. Encoded protein: CASMAGVTDTQYF.

Only one count was recorded for this clone. The gene calls are TRBV12-3 or TRBV12-4 and TRBJ1-1; D is unresolved. Between the trimmed V and J ends, which lost 2 bases and 7 bases, there was a span of 11 bases. The CDR3 runs 13 residues. The CDR3 DNA sequence: TGTGCCAGCAGTTTAACGGGAAGGGATGAAGCTTTCTTT. Protein: CASSLTGRDEAFF.

A note on this clone: The junction shows a germline mismatch at one end, possibly a read error. The chain carries TRBV7-9 and TRBJ2-1; 7 positions agree with TRBD1. CDR1 and CDR2 (germline): SEHNR, FQNEAQ (reference sequence). The CDR3 is made up of 18 amino acids. CDR3 sequence reads: CTSSPKTRPGQSYNEQFF. In DNA form, the CDR3 reads TGTACCAGCAGCCCGAAGACCCGACCGGGACAGAGCTACAATGAGCAGTTCTTC.

The chain combines TRBV28 with TRBJ1-1; 8 nucleotides line up with TRBD1. V trimming: 6 bases; J trimming: 2 bases; junction bases outside the gene matches: 5. CDR1 MDHEN and CDR2 SYDVKM come from the germline V gene. The CDR3 spans 14 residues. The CDR3 DNA follows: TGTGCCAGCAGGAATACAGGGGGTAACACTGAAGCTTTCTTT. Its protein product is CASRNTGGNTEAFF.

The chain recombines TRBV28 with TRBJ2-7; weak D call: TRBD1 (5 bases). Per germline, CDR1 MDHEN and CDR2 SYDVKM. V dropped 8 bases and J dropped 5 bases, with 16 bases sitting between them. There are 13 residues in the CDR3. This CDR3 is CASCSGGAHEQYV. As DNA, the CDR3 is TGTGCCAGCTGTAGTGGTGGGGCCCACGAGCAGTACGTC.

This clone has only one observation. The chain couples TRBV10-3 to TRBJ2-3, with 8 bases matching TRBD2. Germline lookup yields CDR1 ENHRY and CDR2 SYGVKD. This CDR3 is 13 amino acids long. The J segment lost 6 bases and the V segment lost 6 bases, leaving 5 bases of the junction unmatched. CDR3 in amino acids: CAIRDSGEDTQYF. The DNA of the CDR3 is TGTGCCATCAGGGATAGCGGGGAGGATACGCAGTATTTT.

The gene calls are TRBV13 and TRBJ2-1, with 11 bases fitting TRBD2. Germline CDR1 is PRHDT and CDR2 is FYEKMQ (reference sequence). The V segment lost 5 bases and the J segment 4 bases; nucleotides outside the gene matches: 7. The CDR3 loop spans 16 amino acids. Here the CDR3 reads CASSHVAGGTYNEQFF. CDR3 nucleotide sequence: TGTGCCAGCAGCCACGTAGCGGGGGGGACTTACAATGAGCAGTTCTTC.

This clone has just a few counts. The V and J genes are TRBV7-9 and TRBJ2-3; D is ambiguous. Germline V CDR1 and CDR2: SEHNR, FQNEAQ (reference sequence). Trimming took off 1 base at V and 2 bases at J, with 4 bases between the two ends. The CDR3 loop spans 13 amino acids. CDR3 loop: CASSLGATDTQYF. The CDR3 bases are TGTGCCAGCAGCTTAGGAGCCACAGATACGCAGTATTTT.

The chain links TRBV2 to TRBJ2-1, with D possibly TRBD1 on 5 matching bases. The germline gives CDR1 SNHLY, CDR2 FYNNEI. V was pared by 7 bases and J by 4 bases, with 14 bases between. The CDR3 is made up of 14 amino acids. DNA for the CDR3: TGTGCCAGCACTAGGGGATTATCGTACAATGAGCAGTTCTTC. It encodes CASTRGLSYNEQFF.

The chain couples TRBV4-1 to TRBJ1-5, with unresolved D. The CDR3 is 13 residues long. From germline, CDR1 is MGHRA and CDR2 YSYEKL. Trimming shortened V by 3 bases and J by 9 bases, and 12 bases separated the two germline ends. The CDR3 DNA reads as TGCGCCAGCAGCCAGGGTTCAGCGGGGCCCCAGCATTTT. It specifies CASSQGSAGPQHF.

The J gene is TRBJ2-2, the V gene TRBV6-5; D might be TRBD1 (5 bases). V was clipped by 3 bases and J by 5 bases, with 13 bases between them. The CDR3 runs to 15 residues. CDR1 and CDR2 from the germline V gene are MNHEY and SVGAGI. The CDR3 coding sequence is TGTGCCAGCAGTTATGGGGCTGCTATTACCGGGGAGCTGTTTTTT. This encodes CASSYGAAITGELFF.